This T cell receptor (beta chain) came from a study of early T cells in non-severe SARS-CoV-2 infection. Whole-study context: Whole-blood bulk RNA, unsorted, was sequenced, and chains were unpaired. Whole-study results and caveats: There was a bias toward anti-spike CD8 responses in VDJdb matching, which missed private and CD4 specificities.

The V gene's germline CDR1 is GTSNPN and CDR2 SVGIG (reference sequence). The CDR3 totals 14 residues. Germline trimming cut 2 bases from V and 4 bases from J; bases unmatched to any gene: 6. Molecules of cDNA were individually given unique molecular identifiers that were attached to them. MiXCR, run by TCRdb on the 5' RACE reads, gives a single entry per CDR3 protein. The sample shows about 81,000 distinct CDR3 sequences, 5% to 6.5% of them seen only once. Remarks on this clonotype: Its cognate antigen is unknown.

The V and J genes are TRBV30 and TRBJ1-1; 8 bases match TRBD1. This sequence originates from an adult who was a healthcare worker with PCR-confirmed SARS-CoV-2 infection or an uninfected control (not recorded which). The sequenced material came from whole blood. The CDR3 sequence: CAWSPGQGSTEAFF. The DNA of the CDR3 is TGTGCCTGGAGTCCAGGACAGGGATCCACTGAAGCTTTCTTT.